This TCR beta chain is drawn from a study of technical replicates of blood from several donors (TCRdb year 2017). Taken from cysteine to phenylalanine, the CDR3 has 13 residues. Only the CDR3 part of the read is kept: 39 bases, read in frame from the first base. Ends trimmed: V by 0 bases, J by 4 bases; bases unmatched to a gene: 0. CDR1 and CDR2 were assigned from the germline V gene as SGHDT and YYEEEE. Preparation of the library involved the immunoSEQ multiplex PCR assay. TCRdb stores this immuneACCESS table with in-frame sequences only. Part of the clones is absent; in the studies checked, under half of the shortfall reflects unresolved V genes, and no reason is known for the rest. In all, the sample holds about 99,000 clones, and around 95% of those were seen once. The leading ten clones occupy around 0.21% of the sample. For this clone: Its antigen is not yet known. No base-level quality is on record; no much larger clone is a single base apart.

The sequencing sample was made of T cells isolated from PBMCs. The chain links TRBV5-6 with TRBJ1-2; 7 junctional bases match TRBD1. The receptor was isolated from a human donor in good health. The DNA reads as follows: TGTGCCAGCAGCTTGGACAGGGGCTATGGCTACACCTTC. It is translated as CASSLDRGYGYTF.